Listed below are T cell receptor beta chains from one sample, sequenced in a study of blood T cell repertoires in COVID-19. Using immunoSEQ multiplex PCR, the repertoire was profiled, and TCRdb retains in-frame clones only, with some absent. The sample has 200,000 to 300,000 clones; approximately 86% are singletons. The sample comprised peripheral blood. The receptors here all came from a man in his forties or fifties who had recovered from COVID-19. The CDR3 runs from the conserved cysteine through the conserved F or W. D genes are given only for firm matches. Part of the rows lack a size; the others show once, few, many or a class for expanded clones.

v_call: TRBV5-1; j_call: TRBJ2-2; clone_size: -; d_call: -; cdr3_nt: TGCGCCAGCAGCTTATACAGTGACACCGGGGAGCTGTTTTTT; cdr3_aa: CASSLYSDTGELFF
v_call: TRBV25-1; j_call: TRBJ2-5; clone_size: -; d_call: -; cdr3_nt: TGTGCCAGCAGTGACCTAGACCAAGAGACCCAGTACTTC; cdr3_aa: CASSDLDQETQYF
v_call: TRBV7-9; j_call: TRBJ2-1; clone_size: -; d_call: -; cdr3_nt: TGTGCCAGCAGCTTTAGTTTATCCTACAATGAGCAGTTCTTC; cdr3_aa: CASSFSLSYNEQFF
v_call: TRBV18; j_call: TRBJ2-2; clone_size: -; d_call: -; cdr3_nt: TGTGCCAGCTCACAGGGGACCGGGGAGCTGTTTTTT; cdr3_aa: CASSQGTGELFF
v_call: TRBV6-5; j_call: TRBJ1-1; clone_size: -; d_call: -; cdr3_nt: TGTGCCAGCAGTCCCGGGGGGAGGACTGAAGCTTTCTTT; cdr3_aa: CASSPGGRTEAFF
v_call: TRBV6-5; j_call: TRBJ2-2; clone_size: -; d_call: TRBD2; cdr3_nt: TGTGCCAGCAGTCTAGCGGGGAGTTTCGGGGAGCTGTTTTTT; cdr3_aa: CASSLAGSFGELFF
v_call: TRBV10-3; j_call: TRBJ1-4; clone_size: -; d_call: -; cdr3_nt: TGTGCCATCAGTTCAGGGCAGAGATCAACTAATGAAAAACTGTTTTTT; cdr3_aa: CAISSGQRSTNEKLFF
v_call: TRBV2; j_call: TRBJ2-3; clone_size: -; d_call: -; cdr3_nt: TGTGCCAGCATGGGAGTATTTACCCTATTCACAGATACGCAGTATTTT; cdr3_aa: CASMGVFTLFTDTQYF
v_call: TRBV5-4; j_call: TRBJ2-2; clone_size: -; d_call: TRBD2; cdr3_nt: TGTGCCAGCAGCCGGGAGGCGGGCTGGAACACCGGGGAGCTGTTTTTT; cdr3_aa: CASSREAGWNTGELFF
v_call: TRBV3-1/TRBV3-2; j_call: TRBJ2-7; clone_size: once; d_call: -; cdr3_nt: TGTGCCAGCAGCCAAGACTCATTTGCTCGGAGCCTCTACGAGCAGTACTTC; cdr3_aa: CASSQDSFARSLYEQYF
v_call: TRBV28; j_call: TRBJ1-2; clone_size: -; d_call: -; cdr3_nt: TGTGCCAGCAGCGGCGGACATCGGTATGACTACACCTTC; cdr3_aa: CASSGGHRYDYTF
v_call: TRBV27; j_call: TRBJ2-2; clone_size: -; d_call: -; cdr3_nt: TGTGCCAGTCGGAGGGGGAACACCGGGGAGCTGTTTTTT; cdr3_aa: CASRRGNTGELFF
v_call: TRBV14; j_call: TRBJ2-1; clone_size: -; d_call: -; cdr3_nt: TGTGCCAGCAGCCAAGAGAGGGAGAGCTCCTACAATGAGCAGTTCTTC; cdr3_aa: CASSQERESSYNEQFF
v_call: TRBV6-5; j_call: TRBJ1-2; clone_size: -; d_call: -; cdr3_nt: TGTGCCAGCAGTCGGACAGTGGACTATGGCTACACCTTC; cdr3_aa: CASSRTVDYGYTF
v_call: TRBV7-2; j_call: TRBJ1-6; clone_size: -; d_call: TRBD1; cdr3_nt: TGTGCCAGCAGCCCGGGACAGGGAAAGGGTTATTCACCCCTCCACTTT; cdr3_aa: CASSPGQGKGYSPLHF
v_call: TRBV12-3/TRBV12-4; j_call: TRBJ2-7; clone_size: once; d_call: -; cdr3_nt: TGTGCCAGCAGTTTACTCTACGAGCAGTACTTC; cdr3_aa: CASSLLYEQYF
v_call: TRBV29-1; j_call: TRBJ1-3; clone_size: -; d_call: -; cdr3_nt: TGCAGCGTTGTTACAGGGAATACCGGAAACACCATATATTTT; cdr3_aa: CSVVTGNTGNTIYF
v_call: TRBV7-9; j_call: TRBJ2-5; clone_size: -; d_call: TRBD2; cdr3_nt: TGTGCCAGCAGCTTTTCGGGGGGAGAGGAGACCCAGTACTTC; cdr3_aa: CASSFSGGEETQYF
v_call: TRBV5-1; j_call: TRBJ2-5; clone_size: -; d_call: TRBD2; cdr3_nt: TGCGCCAGCAAGGAGGTAGCGGGGAGCCGGGGTCAAGAGACCCAGTACTTC; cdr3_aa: CASKEVAGSRGQETQYF
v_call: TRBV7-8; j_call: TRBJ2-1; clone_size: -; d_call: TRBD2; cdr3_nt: TGTGCCAGCAATATCGGACTAGTCAATGAGCAGTTCTTC; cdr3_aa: CASNIGLVNEQFF
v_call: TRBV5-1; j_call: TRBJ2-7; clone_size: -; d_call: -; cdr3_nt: TGCGCCAGCAGCTTTTACACCCGAAACGAGCAGTACTTC; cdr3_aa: CASSFYTRNEQYF
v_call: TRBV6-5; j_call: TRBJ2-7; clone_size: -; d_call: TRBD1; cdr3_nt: TGTGCCAGCAGTTATTCAGGGGGCTTCTCCTACGAGCAGTACTTC; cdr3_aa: CASSYSGGFSYEQYF
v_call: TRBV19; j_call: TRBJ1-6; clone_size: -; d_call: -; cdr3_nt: TGTGCCAGTAGCCCGGGGGTCAGGGTAGGAAATTCACCCCTCCACTTT; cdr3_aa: CASSPGVRVGNSPLHF
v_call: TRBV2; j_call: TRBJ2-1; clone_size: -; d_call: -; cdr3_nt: TGTGCCAGCAGTGAACAGGCTGAGCAGTTCTTC; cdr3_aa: CASSEQAEQFF
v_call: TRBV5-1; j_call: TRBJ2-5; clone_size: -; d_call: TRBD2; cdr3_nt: TGCGCCAGCAGCTGGGAGCGGGAGAGGCTGGGAGAGACCCAGTACTTC; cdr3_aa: CASSWERERLGETQYF
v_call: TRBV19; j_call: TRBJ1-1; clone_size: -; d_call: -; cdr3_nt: TGTGCCAATTTTCCGGACAGCGTGAACACTGAAGCTTTCTTT; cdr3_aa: CANFPDSVNTEAFF
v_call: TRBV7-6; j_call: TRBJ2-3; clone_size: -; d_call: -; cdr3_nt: TGTGCCAGCAGCCCAAAGCGAGAACGCACAGATACGCAGTATTTT; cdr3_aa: CASSPKRERTDTQYF
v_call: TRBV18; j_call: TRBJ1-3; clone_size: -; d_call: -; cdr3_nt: TGTGCCAGCTCACTGTCCCCCCAAGGAAACACCATATATTTT; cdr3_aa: CASSLSPQGNTIYF
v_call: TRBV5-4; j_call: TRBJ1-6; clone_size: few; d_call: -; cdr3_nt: TGTGCCAGCAGAGGGAGCTCCTATAATTCACCCCTCCACTTT; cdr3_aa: CASRGSSYNSPLHF
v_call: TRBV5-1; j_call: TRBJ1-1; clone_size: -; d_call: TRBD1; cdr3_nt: TGCGCCAGCAGCCTCCGATCGACAGGGACGAACACTGAAGCTTTCTTT; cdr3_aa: CASSLRSTGTNTEAFF
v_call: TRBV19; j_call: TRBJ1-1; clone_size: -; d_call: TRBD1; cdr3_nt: TGTGCCAGTAGTCGGACAGGGGGCAGTGGGATGAACACTGAAGCTTTCTTT; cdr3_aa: CASSRTGGSGMNTEAFF
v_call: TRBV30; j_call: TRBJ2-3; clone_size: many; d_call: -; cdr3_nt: TGTGCCTGGAGTCGCGGACTAAGCACAGATACGCAGTATTTT; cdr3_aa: CAWSRGLSTDTQYF
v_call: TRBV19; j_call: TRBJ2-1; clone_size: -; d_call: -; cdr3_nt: TGTGCCAGTAGTATGCGGGGCGGGATCTACAATGAGCAGTTCTTC; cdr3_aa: CASSMRGGIYNEQFF
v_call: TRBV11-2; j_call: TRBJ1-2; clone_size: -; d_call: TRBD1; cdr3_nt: TGTGCCAGCAGGGCCGCAGACAGGGCAGATGGCTACACCTTC; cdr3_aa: CASRAADRADGYTF
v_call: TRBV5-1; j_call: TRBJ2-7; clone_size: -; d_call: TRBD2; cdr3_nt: TGCGCCAGCAGTAATACAGGCGGGAGGGCCGGCTACGAGCAGTACTTC; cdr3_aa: CASSNTGGRAGYEQYF
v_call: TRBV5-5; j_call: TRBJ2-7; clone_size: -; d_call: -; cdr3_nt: TGTGCCAGCAGCTTCTCCGACCAGTTGGCTCGGGACGAGCAGTACTTC; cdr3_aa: CASSFSDQLARDEQYF
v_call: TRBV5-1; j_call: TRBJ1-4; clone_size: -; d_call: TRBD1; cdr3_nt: TGCGCCAGCAGCTTCGGGCAGGGGGGTGAAAAACTGTTTTTT; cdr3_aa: CASSFGQGGEKLFF
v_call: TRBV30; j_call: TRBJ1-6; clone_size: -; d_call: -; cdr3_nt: TGTGCCTGGGGCCGGACAGCCATAAATTCACCCCTCCACTTT; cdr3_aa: CAWGRTAINSPLHF
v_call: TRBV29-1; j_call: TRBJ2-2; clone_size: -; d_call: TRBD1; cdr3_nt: TGCAGCGTCCAAGGGACAGCCTGGAACACCGGGGAGCTGTTTTTT; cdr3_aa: CSVQGTAWNTGELFF
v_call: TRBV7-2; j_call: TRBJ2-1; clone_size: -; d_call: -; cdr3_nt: TGTGCCAGCAGCTTAACCGGGGGGCTCGACAATGAGCAGTTCTTC; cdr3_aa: CASSLTGGLDNEQFF
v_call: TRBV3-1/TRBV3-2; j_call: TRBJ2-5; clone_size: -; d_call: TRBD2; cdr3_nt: TGTGCCAGCAGCCTCCCGGGACTAGCGGGGAAAGAGACCCAGTACTTC; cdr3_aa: CASSLPGLAGKETQYF
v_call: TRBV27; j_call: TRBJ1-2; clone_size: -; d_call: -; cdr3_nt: TGTGCCAGCAGTCCATCTCTTAGAGTTACAGGTGTCTATGGCTACACCTTC; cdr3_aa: CASSPSLRVTGVYGYTF
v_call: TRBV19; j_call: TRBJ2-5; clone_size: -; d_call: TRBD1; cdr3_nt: TGTGCCAGTAGTCTTCCGGGACAGGGAATATCCCAGTACTTC; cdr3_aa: CASSLPGQGISQYF
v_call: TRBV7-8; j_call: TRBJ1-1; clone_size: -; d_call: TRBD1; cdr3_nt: TGTGCCAGCAGCCGAATGAAGACAGGGGGCTCTGAAGCTTTCTTT; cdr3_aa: CASSRMKTGGSEAFF
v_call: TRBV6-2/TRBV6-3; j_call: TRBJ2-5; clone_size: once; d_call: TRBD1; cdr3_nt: TGTGCCAGCAGCCAAATACCGGGACAGGGGCCAGAGACCCAGTACTTC; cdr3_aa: CASSQIPGQGPETQYF
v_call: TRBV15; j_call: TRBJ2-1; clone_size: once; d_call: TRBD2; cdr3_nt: TGTGCCACCAGCACCCGACTAGCCAGGGAGCATGAGCAGTTCTTC; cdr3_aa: CATSTRLAREHEQFF
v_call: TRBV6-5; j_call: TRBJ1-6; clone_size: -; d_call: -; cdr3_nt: TGTGCCAGCAAGATCGTCCCAACGGGTTACTCACCCCTCCACTTT; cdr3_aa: CASKIVPTGYSPLHF
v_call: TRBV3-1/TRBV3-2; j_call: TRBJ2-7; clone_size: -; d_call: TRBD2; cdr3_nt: TGTGCCAGCAGCCAAGGGACCGGGACTAGAATCTACGAGCAGTACTTC; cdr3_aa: CASSQGTGTRIYEQYF
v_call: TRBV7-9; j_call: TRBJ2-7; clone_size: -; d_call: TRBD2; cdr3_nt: TGTGCCGCCTCTCGGGGGGGCGAGCAGTACTTC; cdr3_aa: CAASRGGEQYF
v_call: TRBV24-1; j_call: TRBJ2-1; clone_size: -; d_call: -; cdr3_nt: TGTGCCACCGCAGGGTCCAACTACAATGAGCAGTTCTTC; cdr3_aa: CATAGSNYNEQFF
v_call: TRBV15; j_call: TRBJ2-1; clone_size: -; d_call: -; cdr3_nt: TGTGCCACCAGCAGAGACAGGGGACCAGACGGTGAGCAGTTCTTC; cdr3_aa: CATSRDRGPDGEQFF
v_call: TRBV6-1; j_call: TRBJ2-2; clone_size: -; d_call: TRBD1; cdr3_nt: TGTGCCAGCAGTGAAGTGTATAGTGGTGGGACAGGGGGCTCCGGGGAGCTGTTTTTT; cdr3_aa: CASSEVYSGGTGGSGELFF
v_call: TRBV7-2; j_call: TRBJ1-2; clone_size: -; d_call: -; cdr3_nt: TGTGCCAGCAGTCTAAATCCGGGAGGTGGCTACACCTTC; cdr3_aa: CASSLNPGGGYTF
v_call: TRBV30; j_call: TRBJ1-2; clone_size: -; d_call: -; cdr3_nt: TGTGCCTGGAAGGGGGGGTCCTATGGCTACACCTTC; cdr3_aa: CAWKGGSYGYTF